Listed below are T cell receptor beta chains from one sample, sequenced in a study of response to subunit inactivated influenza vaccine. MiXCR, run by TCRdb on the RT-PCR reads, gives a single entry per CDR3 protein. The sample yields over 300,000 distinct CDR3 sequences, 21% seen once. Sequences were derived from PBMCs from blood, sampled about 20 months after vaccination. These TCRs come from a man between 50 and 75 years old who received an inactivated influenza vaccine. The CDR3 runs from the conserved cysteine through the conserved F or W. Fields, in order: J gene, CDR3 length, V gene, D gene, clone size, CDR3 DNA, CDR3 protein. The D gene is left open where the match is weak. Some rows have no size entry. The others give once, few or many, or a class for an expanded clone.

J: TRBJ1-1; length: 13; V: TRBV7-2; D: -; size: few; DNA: TGTGCCAGCAGCTTGATAATGAACACTGAAGCTTTCTTT; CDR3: CASSLIMNTEAFF
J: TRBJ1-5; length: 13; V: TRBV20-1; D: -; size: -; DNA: TGCAGTGCTAGAAAGGGGCCCCACCAGCCCCAGCATTTT; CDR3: CSARKGPHQPQHF
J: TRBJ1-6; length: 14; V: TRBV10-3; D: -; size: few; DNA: TGTGCCATCAGTGACAGGAAACAGAATTCACCCCTCCACTTT; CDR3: CAISDRKQNSPLHF
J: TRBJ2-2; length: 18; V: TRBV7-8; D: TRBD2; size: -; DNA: TGTGCCAGCAGCTTGAGGACTAGCGGGACGCCCGTCTCCGGGGAGCTGTTTTTT; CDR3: CASSLRTSGTPVSGELFF
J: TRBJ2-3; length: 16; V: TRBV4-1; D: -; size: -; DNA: TGCGCCAGCACCCCCTCAGGAAATGAATGGACAGATACGCAGTATTTT; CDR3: CASTPSGNEWTDTQYF
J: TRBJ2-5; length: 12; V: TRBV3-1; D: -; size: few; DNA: TGTGCCAGCAGCCAAGGGCACGGGACCCAGTACTTC; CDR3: CASSQGHGTQYF
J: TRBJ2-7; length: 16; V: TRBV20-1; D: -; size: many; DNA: TGCAGTGCCCCAAAATGGGCGAGGATTTTAGACTACGAGCAGTACTTC; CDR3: CSAPKWARILDYEQYF
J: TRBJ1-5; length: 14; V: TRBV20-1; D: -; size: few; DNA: TGCAGTGCTAGTGCGGGGGCTGGCAATCAGCCCCAGCATTTT; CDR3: CSASAGAGNQPQHF
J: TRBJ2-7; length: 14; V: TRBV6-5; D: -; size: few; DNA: TGTGCCAGCAGTTACTCGGGCAGGAGCTACGAGCAGTACTTC; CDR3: CASSYSGRSYEQYF
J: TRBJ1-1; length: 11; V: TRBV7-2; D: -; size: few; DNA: TGTGCCTCGGGGATGAACACTGAAGCTTTCTTT; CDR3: CASGMNTEAFF
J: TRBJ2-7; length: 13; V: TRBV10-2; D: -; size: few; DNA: TGCGCCAGCAGTGGGGTGGCGACCTACGAGCAGTACTTC; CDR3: CASSGVATYEQYF
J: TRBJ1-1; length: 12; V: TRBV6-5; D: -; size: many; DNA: TGTGCCAGCAGTACCCTGAACGGGGAAGCTTTCTTT; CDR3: CASSTLNGEAFF
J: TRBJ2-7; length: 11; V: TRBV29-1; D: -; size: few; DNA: TGCAGCGTTGTAGGCAATCGCGAGCAGTACTTC; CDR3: CSVVGNREQYF
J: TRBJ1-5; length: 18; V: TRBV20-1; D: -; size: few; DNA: TGCAGTGCTAGAGATATTGGCAGGGAGGGGTTTAGCAATCAGCCCCAGCATTTT; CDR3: CSARDIGREGFSNQPQHF
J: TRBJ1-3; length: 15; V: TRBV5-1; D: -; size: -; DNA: TGCGCCAGCAGCCCGACCCCCCTCAGGGGAGACACCATATATTTT; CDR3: CASSPTPLRGDTIYF
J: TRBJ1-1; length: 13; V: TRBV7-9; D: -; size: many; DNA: TGTGCCAGCAGCTCCGGAGAGAACACTGAAGCTTTCTTT; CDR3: CASSSGENTEAFF
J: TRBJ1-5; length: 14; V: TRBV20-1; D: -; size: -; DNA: TGCAGTGCTAGTCAAGGAAGACCCAATCAGCCCCAGCATTTT; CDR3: CSASQGRPNQPQHF
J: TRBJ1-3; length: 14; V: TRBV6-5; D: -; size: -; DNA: TGTGCCAGCAGTTTATTCGCATCTGGAAACACCATATATTTT; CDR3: CASSLFASGNTIYF
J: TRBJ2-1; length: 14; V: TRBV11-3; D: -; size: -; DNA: TGTGCCAGCAGCTCGGACGGACCCTACAATGAGCAGTTCTTC; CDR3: CASSSDGPYNEQFF
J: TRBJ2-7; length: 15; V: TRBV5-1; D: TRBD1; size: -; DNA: TGCGCCAGCAGCTTGGCCGGTGACAGGGCCGACGAGCAGTACTTC; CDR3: CASSLAGDRADEQYF
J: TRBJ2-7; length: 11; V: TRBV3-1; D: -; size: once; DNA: TGTGCCAGCAGCAACAGCTGCGAGCAGTACTTC; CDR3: CASSNSCEQYF
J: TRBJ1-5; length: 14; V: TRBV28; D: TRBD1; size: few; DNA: TGTGCCAGCAGTTCCGGGACAGGGGTTCAGCCCCAGCATTTT; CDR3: CASSSGTGVQPQHF
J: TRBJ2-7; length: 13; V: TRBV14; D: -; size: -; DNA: TGTGCCAGCAGCCGGGGTCTCGGGTACGAGCAGTACTTC; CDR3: CASSRGLGYEQYF
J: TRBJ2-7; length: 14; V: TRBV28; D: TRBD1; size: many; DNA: TGTGCCAGCAGTCGACAGGGGGCCCCCTACGAGCAGTACTTC; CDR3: CASSRQGAPYEQYF
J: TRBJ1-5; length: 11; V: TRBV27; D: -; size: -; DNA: TGTGCCAGCACTATAAATCAGCCCCAGCATTTT; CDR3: CASTINQPQHF